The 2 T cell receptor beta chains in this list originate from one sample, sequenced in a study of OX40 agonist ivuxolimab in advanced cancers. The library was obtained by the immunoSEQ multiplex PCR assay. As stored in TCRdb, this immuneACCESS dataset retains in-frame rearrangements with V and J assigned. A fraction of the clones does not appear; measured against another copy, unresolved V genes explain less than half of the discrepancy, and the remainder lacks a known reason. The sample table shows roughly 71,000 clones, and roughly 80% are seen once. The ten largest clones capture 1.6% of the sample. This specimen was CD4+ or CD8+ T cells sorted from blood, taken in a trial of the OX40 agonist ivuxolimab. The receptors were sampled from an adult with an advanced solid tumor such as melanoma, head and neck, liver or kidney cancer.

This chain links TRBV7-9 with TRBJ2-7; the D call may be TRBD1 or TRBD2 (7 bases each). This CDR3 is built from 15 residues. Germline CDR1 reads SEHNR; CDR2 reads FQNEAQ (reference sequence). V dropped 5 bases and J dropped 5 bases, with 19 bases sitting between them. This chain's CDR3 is CASSPSQGGGDEQYF. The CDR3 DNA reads TGTGCCAGCAGCCCTTCGCAGGGAGGGGGCGACGAGCAGTACTTC.

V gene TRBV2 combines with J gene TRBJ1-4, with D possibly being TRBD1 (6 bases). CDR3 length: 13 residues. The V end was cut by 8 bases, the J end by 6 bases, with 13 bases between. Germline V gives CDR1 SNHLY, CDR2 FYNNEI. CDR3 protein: CASGRNRDEKLFF. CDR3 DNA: TGTGCCAGCGGAAGGAACAGGGATGAAAAACTGTTTTTT. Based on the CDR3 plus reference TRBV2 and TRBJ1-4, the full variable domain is EPEVTQTPSHQVTQMGQEVILRCVPISNHLYFYWYRQILGQKVEFLVSFYNNEISEKSEIFDDQFSVERPDGSNFTLKIRSTKLEDSAMYFCASGRNRDEKLFFGSGTQLSVL.